Listed below are T cell receptor beta chains from one sample, sequenced in a study of OX40 agonist ivuxolimab in advanced cancers. Assay: immunoSEQ multiplex PCR; the TCRdb copy retains only in-frame clones and omits some. Of about 72,000 clones in the sample, approximately 89% were seen once. The sample was CD4+ or CD8+ T cells sorted from blood, taken in a trial of the OX40 agonist ivuxolimab. These receptors were obtained from an adult with an advanced solid tumor such as melanoma, head and neck, liver or kidney cancer. Each CDR3 is given with its conserved first and last residue. The order of the fields is J gene, clone size, V gene, D gene, CDR3 DNA, CDR3 protein. The D gene is left open where the match is weak. Rows may omit the clone size; those that give it use once, few, many or a size class.

>TRBJ2-7|.|TRBV27|.
TGTGCCAGCAGTTTAGCGGGGCCCCCCGAGCAGTACTTC
CASSLAGPPEQYF
>TRBJ1-1|.|TRBV20-1|.
TGCAGTGCTGCCAGGGCCGGGGAACCTTTCTTT
CSAARAGEPFF
>TRBJ1-1|.|TRBV27|.
TGTGCCAGCAGTTTATTGGGGGTATCGAGGACTGAAGCTTTCTTT
CASSLLGVSRTEAFF
>TRBJ2-7|once|TRBV28|TRBD2
TGTGCCAGCAGTTCCTACTGGAGCGGGGCCCCCTCCGAGCAGTACTTC
CASSSYWSGAPSEQYF
>TRBJ2-7|.|TRBV5-6|TRBD1
TGTGCCAGCAGCCCCGACAGGGTTGGGGGCTACGAGCAGTACTTC
CASSPDRVGGYEQYF
>TRBJ2-6|.|TRBV7-9|TRBD1
TGTGCCAGCAGCCCGGGACAGGGGGCGTCTGGGGCCAACGTCCTGACTTTC
CASSPGQGASGANVLTF
>TRBJ2-3|.|TRBV15|.
TGTGCCACCAGCGGGCCGAGGGTAGATACGCAGTATTTT
CATSGPRVDTQYF
>TRBJ2-5|.|TRBV28|.
TGTGCCAGCAGTTCCCGGGGCGGAGGAAGGACGGAGACCCAGTACTTC
CASSSRGGGRTETQYF
>TRBJ2-5|.|TRBV2|.
TGTGCCAGCCGTACAGGGTCAGAGACCCAGTACTTC
CASRTGSETQYF
>TRBJ2-1|.|TRBV10-3|TRBD2
TGTGCCATCAGTGTCTCCCTTCCGGGACTAGCGGCCTACAATGAGCAGTTCTTC
CAISVSLPGLAAYNEQFF
>TRBJ1-1|.|TRBV6-1|.
TGTGCCAGCCAAGGTTCGGTGAACACTGAAGCTTTCTTT
CASQGSVNTEAFF
>TRBJ1-2|.|TRBV11-2|.
TGTGCCAGCAGCTTATGGCCAGGGCATGGCTACACCTTC
CASSLWPGHGYTF
>TRBJ2-7|.|TRBV10-3|.
TGTGCCATCAGCACCCTAGGGGCCTACGAGCAGTACTTC
CAISTLGAYEQYF
>TRBJ2-1|.|TRBV27|TRBD2
TGTGCCAGCAGTTTACGGGAAGGACTAGCGGGAGGGGGTGAGCAGTTCTTC
CASSLREGLAGGGEQFF
>TRBJ1-2|.|TRBV7-8|.
TGTGCCAGCAGCGAATACAATTCGGGCAGTGGGCTCGATGGCTACACCTTC
CASSEYNSGSGLDGYTF
>TRBJ2-5|.|TRBV28|.
TGTGCCAGCAGTTTGGTACCTCGTGGGACCCAGTACTTC
CASSLVPRGTQYF
>TRBJ2-1|.|TRBV28|TRBD2
TGTGCCAGCAGAGCGGGGGGGGGCTACAATGAGCAGTTCTTC
CASRAGGGYNEQFF
>TRBJ2-1|.|TRBV18|TRBD1
TGTGCCAGCTCACCACCGGGACAGGGACACAATGAGCAGTTCTTC
CASSPPGQGHNEQFF
>TRBJ1-4|.|TRBV6-5|.
TGTGCCAGCAGTTACCATGGGGGTGCAACTAATGAAAAACTGTTTTTT
CASSYHGGATNEKLFF
>TRBJ1-2|.|TRBV5-3|TRBD1
TGTGCCAGCAGCTTGACCGGGACAGGGGATGGCTACACCTTC
CASSLTGTGDGYTF
>TRBJ2-2|once|TRBV5-4|TRBD1
TGTGCCAGCAGCTTGTCGGGACAGGGGACCGGGGAGCTGTTTTTT
CASSLSGQGTGELFF
>TRBJ1-2|.|TRBV18|TRBD1
TGTGCCAGCTCACAAGACAGGGATTATGGCTACACCTTC
CASSQDRDYGYTF
>TRBJ1-5|.|TRBV5-1|.
TGTGCCAGCAGCCGCAGGGACCAGCCCCAGCATTTT
CASSRRDQPQHF
>TRBJ2-1|.|TRBV2|TRBD2
TGTGCCAGCAGTGGGCTAGCGGGAGGTGGGGCCTACAATGAGCAGTTCTTC
CASSGLAGGGAYNEQFF
>TRBJ2-7|.|TRBV9|TRBD1
TGTGCCAGCAGCGCGGGGACAGGGATTTTCTCGCGTGAGCAGTACTTC
CASSAGTGIFSREQYF
>TRBJ2-5|.|TRBV4-2|.
TGTGCCAGCAGCCTAACAGGGACGGGAGAGACCCAGTACTTC
CASSLTGTGETQYF
>TRBJ1-1|once|TRBV5-1|.
TGCGCCAGCAGCGAGGTGGGGTCAAGGCGAGCTTTCTTT
CASSEVGSRRAFF
>TRBJ2-7|few|TRBV29-1|.
TGCAGCGTCAAAGGGGGGGAGTATGGGTACGAGCAGTACTTC
CSVKGGEYGYEQYF
>TRBJ2-1|.|TRBV7-9|TRBD1
TGTGCCAGCAGCCTGGGGACCGGGACAGCGTACAATGAGCAGTTCTTC
CASSLGTGTAYNEQFF
>TRBJ2-7|.|TRBV7-2|.
TGTGCCAGCAGCCCTCGGGTCTCCACCTACGAGCAGTACTTC
CASSPRVSTYEQYF
>TRBJ2-7|.|TRBV10-3|.
TGTGCCATCAGTGAGGGACAGAACTACGAGCAGTACTTC
CAISEGQNYEQYF
>TRBJ2-1|once|TRBV11-3|.
TGTGCCAGCAGCTTCCGGGGAAACAATGAGCAGTTCTTC
CASSFRGNNEQFF
>TRBJ1-1|.|TRBV7-3|.
TGTGCCAGCAGCTTACAGGGGCTGGGGAACACTGAAGCTTTCTTT
CASSLQGLGNTEAFF
>TRBJ1-2|.|TRBV5-1|.
TGCGCCAGCAGCTTGCAACAGGGTGGGGACGGCTACACCTTC
CASSLQQGGDGYTF
>TRBJ1-1|.|TRBV7-2|.
TGTGCCAGCAGCACGCGGCAGGGCACTGAAGCTTTCTTT
CASSTRQGTEAFF
>TRBJ2-3|.|TRBV4-1|.
TGCGCCAGCAGCCAGAGAACGCCGAGAGGGTATTTT
CASSQRTPRGYF
>TRBJ2-2|.|TRBV6-1|.
TGTGCCAGCAGTGAACGGCCGGGGTCCGGGGAGCTGTTTTTT
CASSERPGSGELFF
>TRBJ2-5|.|TRBV25-1|.
TGTGCCAGCAGTGAATCCCCAAAGACCCAGTACTTC
CASSESPKTQYF
>TRBJ1-3|.|TRBV9|.
TGTGCCAGCAGCTCGTCGGGGGTCTCTGGAAACACCATATATTTT
CASSSSGVSGNTIYF
>TRBJ2-2|.|TRBV2|.
TGTGCCAGTGCAGAGACCGGGGAGCTGTTTTTT
CASAETGELFF
>TRBJ2-7|once|TRBV27|TRBD1
TGTGCCAGCAGTTTATCGGTCAGGGGGCCCTCCTACGAGCAGTACTTC
CASSLSVRGPSYEQYF
>TRBJ1-3|once|TRBV18|TRBD1
TGTGCCAGCTCACATTATTGGGACAGCTCTGGAAACACCATATATTTT
CASSHYWDSSGNTIYF
>TRBJ2-5|.|TRBV6-5|.
TGTGCCAGCAGTTACTCGTGGGGCGCCTACCAAGAGACCCAGTACTTC
CASSYSWGAYQETQYF
>TRBJ2-3|.|TRBV6-1|.
TGTGCCAGCAGCCCCTCCCGGGTAACAGATACGCAGTATTTT
CASSPSRVTDTQYF
>TRBJ1-3|.|TRBV9|.
TGTGCCAGCAGCGCGAGCCCCCTGCGGGGGGTCACCATATATTTT
CASSASPLRGVTIYF
>TRBJ2-7|.|TRBV28|TRBD1
TGTGCCAGCAAGCACACCGGACAGGGGATCGGAGCCTCCTACGAGCAGTACTTC
CASKHTGQGIGASYEQYF
>TRBJ1-2|.|TRBV5-1|.
TGCGCCAGCAGCTTAGGAGGAGGGTTCGACTATGGCTACACCTTC
CASSLGGGFDYGYTF
>TRBJ1-1|.|TRBV28|TRBD1
TGTGCCAGCAGTCGAGGGGGCTATACTGAAGCTTTCTTT
CASSRGGYTEAFF
>TRBJ2-5|.|TRBV7-9|TRBD2
TGTGCCAGCAGCTTAAGTACTAGCGGGCCAGGGGAGACCCAGTACTTC
CASSLSTSGPGETQYF
>TRBJ1-1|.|TRBV15|.
TGTGCCACCAGCAGGGGCCTGACAGCGACTGAAGCTTTCTTT
CATSRGLTATEAFF
>TRBJ1-6|.|TRBV21-1|.
TGTGCCAGCAGCAAACCCGGGGGGGGTATTAATTCACCCCTCCACTTT
CASSKPGGGINSPLHF